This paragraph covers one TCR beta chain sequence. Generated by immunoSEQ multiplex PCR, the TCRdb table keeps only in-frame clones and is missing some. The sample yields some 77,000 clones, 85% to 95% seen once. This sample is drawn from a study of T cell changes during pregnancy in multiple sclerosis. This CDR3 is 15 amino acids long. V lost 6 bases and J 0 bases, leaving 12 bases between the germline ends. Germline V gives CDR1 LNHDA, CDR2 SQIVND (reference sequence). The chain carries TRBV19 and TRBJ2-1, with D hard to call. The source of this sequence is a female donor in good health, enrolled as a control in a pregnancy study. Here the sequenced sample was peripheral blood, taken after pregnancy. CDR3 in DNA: TGTGCCAGTAGGCCCCCTACCAACTCCTACAATGAGCAGTTCTTC. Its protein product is CASRPPTNSYNEQFF.